The 26 T cell receptor beta chains below come from one sample, sequenced in a study of cytomegalovirus exposure and HLA in healthy donors (dated by TCRdb to about 2017). Receptor libraries were prepared by the immunoSEQ multiplex PCR assay. A mixture of 60 forward primers for TCR Vbeta segments and 13 reverse primers for TCR Jbeta segments was used in the multiplex PCR. Drawn from immuneACCESS, this table holds only the in-frame rearrangements with V and J called that TCRdb kept. Clones are partly lost; checked studies trace under half to an unresolved V gene and leave the rest unexplained. The sample records 110,000 to 150,000 clones, around 86% of which are singletons. Over 1% of the sample belongs to the ten largest clones. Sequencing was done on a sample of PBMCs. The receptor source for this set is a female donor in good health and CMV-seronegative.

The rearrangement links TRBV2 to TRBJ2-1; 9 bases line up with TRBD2. The CDR3 contains 16 residues. The germline V gene has CDR1 SNHLY and CDR2 FYNNEI. The trim removed 2 bases at V and 0 bases at J, leaving 2 bases unmatched. The CDR3 loop reads CASSERAGGSYNEQFF. The CDR3 DNA reads as TGTGCCAGCAGTGAAAGAGCGGGAGGCTCCTACAATGAGCAGTTCTTC.

In DNA form, the CDR3 reads TGTGCCAGCAGTTTAGTACAGGGGGAGCAGTTCTTC. Translated, it gives CASSLVQGEQFF. The gene calls are TRBV27 and TRBJ2-1, with 7 bases aligning to TRBD1. Germline loops: CDR1 MNHEY, CDR2 SMNVEV (reference sequence). The J segment lost 10 bases and the V segment lost 2 bases, leaving 2 bases of the junction unmatched. The CDR3 is made up of 12 amino acids.

CDR3 loop: CASRGTKVDTQYF. In DNA, the CDR3 is TGTGCCAGCAGGGGGACAAAAGTTGATACGCAGTATTTT. This chain links TRBV6-5 with TRBJ2-3; TRBD1 is a possible D gene (6 bases). V lost 6 bases to trimming and J lost 6 bases, with 13 bases between them. This CDR3 has 13 amino acids. Germline lookup yields CDR1 MNHEY and CDR2 SVGAGI.

The rearrangement links TRBV25-1 to TRBJ1-2; 11 nucleotides agree with TRBD1. The germline gives CDR1 MGHDK, CDR2 SYGVNS. This CDR3 contains 15 residues. The V gene end was trimmed by 3 bases and the J gene end by 7 bases; junction bases not matched to a gene: 7. CDR3 sequence: CASSDAGTGGFGYTF. For the CDR3, the DNA is TGTGCCAGCAGTGATGCCGGGACAGGGGGTTTTGGCTACACCTTC.

The chain is built from TRBV6-1 and TRBJ2-1; D is perhaps TRBD1 (5 bases). Germline CDR1 is MNHNS and CDR2 is SASEGT. The CDR3 is 12 amino acids. Deletions cut 5 bases from V and 4 bases from J, with 6 bases between. This CDR3 reads CASSTGYNEQFF. CDR3 coding DNA: TGTGCCAGCAGTACAGGATACAATGAGCAGTTCTTC.

The chain joins TRBV6-1 to TRBJ2-7; TRBD1 agrees at 11 bases. CDR1 and CDR2 (germline): MNHNS, SASEGT. The CDR3 runs to 15 residues. V was clipped by 4 bases and J by 4 bases; unmatched bases: 6. The CDR3 is CASSGGTGGRYEQYF. The CDR3 nucleotides are TGTGCCAGCAGTGGCGGGACAGGGGGTCGGTACGAGCAGTACTTC.

The V call is TRBV5-1, the J call TRBJ2-6, with D possibly matching TRBD2 (6 bases). The V end was cut by 4 bases, the J end by 4 bases, with 18 bases between. Germline assignment: CDR1 SGHRS and CDR2 YFSETQ. The CDR3 sequence is 17 residues long. CDR3 residues: CASSLGGAQGGANVLTF. The CDR3 nucleotides read TGCGCCAGCAGCCTCGGAGGGGCGCAGGGAGGGGCCAACGTCCTGACTTTC.

The chain uses TRBV29-1 and TRBJ2-7; the match to TRBD1 covers 8 bases. The CDR3 contains 13 residues. V shed 7 bases, J shed 7 bases, and the junction held 12 bases outside the gene matches. Germline V gene lookup returns CDR1 SQVTM and CDR2 ANQGSEA. CDR3 sequence: CSAWGQGAYEQYF. CDR3 bases: TGCAGCGCCTGGGGGCAGGGGGCATATGAGCAGTACTTC.

V and J are TRBV19 and TRBJ2-1; TRBD2 aligns across 10 bases. The CDR3 is 12 amino acids. Germline V lookup: CDR1 LNHDA, CDR2 SQIVND (reference sequence). CDR3 DNA sequence: TGTGCAAGCGGGAGGGCCTACAATGAGCAGTTCTTC. Its translation: CASGRAYNEQFF.

The chain combines TRBV27 with TRBJ1-5, with D possibly matching TRBD1 (5 bases). Germline CDR1 MNHEY, CDR2 SMNVEV (reference sequence). The V gene lost 1 base and the J gene lost 0 bases, with 7 bases spanning the gap. CDR3 length: 15 residues. The CDR3 bases are TGTGCCAGCAGTTTATGGGGGGATAGCAATCAGCCCCAGCATTTT. Amino acid sequence: CASSLWGDSNQPQHF.

A remark on this clone: Other DNA sequences in the sample encode the same CDR3. V is TRBV28 and J is TRBJ2-7; 9 nucleotides line up with TRBD2. V gave up 3 bases and J gave up 1 base; unmatched junction bases: 4. Germline V gives CDR1 MDHEN, CDR2 SYDVKM. This CDR3 is 15 amino acids long. The CDR3 region has the DNA TGTGCCAGCAGTTTTGGGCTAGCGGGATCCTACGAGCAGTACTTC. Translation gives CASSFGLAGSYEQYF.

The chain is built from TRBV7-9 and TRBJ1-2; weak D call: TRBD1 (6 bases). This CDR3 is built from 15 residues. The V gene's germline CDR1 is SEHNR and CDR2 FQNEAQ (reference sequence). V was trimmed by 2 bases and J by 7 bases, leaving 17 bases between them. The CDR3 DNA reads TGTGCCAGCAGCTTACTTCCCGGGACAAGTTTTGGCTACACCTTC. Translation gives CASSLLPGTSFGYTF.

This clone has more than one count but fewer than ten. The chain recombines TRBV9 with TRBJ2-2; 9 positions agree with TRBD2. V dropped 4 bases and J dropped 5; count of bases not matched to a gene: 9. Per the germline V gene, CDR1 is SGDLS and CDR2 is YYNGEE. This CDR3 comprises 16 residues. The CDR3, as DNA: TGTGCCAGCAGCTCGGAGGGACTAGCTAGGACCGGGGAGCTGTTTTTT. Translation gives CASSSEGLARTGELFF.

A few counts support this clone. This chain uses TRBV7-9 with TRBJ2-3; 7 nucleotides match TRBD2. The V gene end was trimmed by 2 bases and the J gene end by 4 bases; junction bases not matched to a gene: 9. Germline V gene sequence: CDR1 SEHNR, CDR2 FQNEAQ (reference sequence). The CDR3 is made up of 16 amino acids. The CDR3 DNA sequence: TGTGCCAGCAGCTTAAATAGCGGGTTCGGATCAGATACGCAGTATTTT. Translating it yields CASSLNSGFGSDTQYF. The variable domain in full, completed from reference TRBV7-9 and TRBJ2-3, reads DTGVSQNPRHKITKRGQNVTFRCDPISEHNRLYWYRQTLGQGPEFLTYFQNEAQLEKSRLLSDRFSAERPKGSFSTLEIQRTEQGDSAMYLCASSLNSGFGSDTQYFGPGTRLTVL.

The J gene is TRBJ2-7, the V gene TRBV5-1; maybe TRBD1 (6 bases). CDR1 is SGHRS and CDR2 is YFSETQ in the germline V gene. V shed 4 bases and J shed 2 bases, with 13 bases lying between them. The CDR3 spans 14 residues. In DNA form, the CDR3 reads TGCGCCAGCAGCCCCGGGCAGGGGCCCTACGAGCAGTACTTC. Its protein is CASSPGQGPYEQYF.

The chain combines TRBV6-1 with TRBJ2-7, with D tentatively TRBD1 (6 bases). The germline V gene encodes CDR1 MNHNS and CDR2 SASEGT. V lost 3 bases and J lost 1, with 10 bases in between. This CDR3 has 14 amino acids. As DNA, the CDR3 is TGTGCCAGCAGTGATTTTCAGGGGTCCTACGAGCAGTACTTC. Its translation: CASSDFQGSYEQYF.

The genes are TRBV6-5 and TRBJ1-1; D gene uncertain. Germline CDR1 MNHEY, CDR2 SVGAGI. The V and J ends lost 7 bases and 1 base respectively, with 16 bases between them. The CDR3 contains 15 residues. CDR3 residues: CASKVDGIKNTEAFF. The CDR3 nucleotides read TGTGCCAGCAAGGTAGACGGGATTAAGAACACTGAAGCTTTCTTT.

This clone was counted once. The chain couples TRBV7-2 to TRBJ2-7; TRBD1 is a possible D gene (5 bases). This CDR3 spans 14 amino acids. Germline CDR1 reads SGHTA; CDR2 reads FQGNSA. V was pared by 5 bases and J by 0 bases, with 11 bases between. The CDR3 nucleotides read TGTGCCAGCAGCACCCGACAGAGCTCCTACGAGCAGTACTTC. Translating gives CASSTRQSSYEQYF.

The V gene is TRBV9, the J gene TRBJ2-5, with 8 bases that match TRBD1. The CDR3 length is 13 residues. Germline CDR1 reads SGDLS; CDR2 reads YYNGEE. V lost 7 bases to trimming and J lost 0 bases; unmatched junction nucleotides: 2. This CDR3 reads CASDRGDQETQYF. DNA for the CDR3: TGTGCCAGCGACAGGGGCGACCAAGAGACCCAGTACTTC.

The J gene is TRBJ2-5, the V gene TRBV4-1; 7 bases agree with TRBD2. V was clipped by 0 bases and J by 0 bases; unmatched bases: 4. The germline V gene encodes CDR1 MGHRA and CDR2 YSYEKL. This CDR3 contains 16 residues. CDR3 loop: CASSQDLGGYQETQYF. The CDR3 DNA reads as TGCGCCAGCAGCCAAGATCTGGGGGGGTACCAAGAGACCCAGTACTTC.

V is TRBV9 and J is TRBJ1-2, with TRBD1 matching 10 bases. Germline V gene lookup returns CDR1 SGDLS and CDR2 YYNGEE. Trimming removed 3 bases from V and 8 bases from J; junction bases left unmatched: 10. This CDR3 comprises 15 residues. CDR3 amino acids: CASSEQTGGIYGYTF. CDR3 in DNA: TGTGCCAGCAGCGAGCAGACAGGGGGCATCTACGGCTACACCTTC.

Ten or more counts support this clone. The J gene is TRBJ1-1, the V gene TRBV28; 7 nucleotides line up with TRBD1. Germline V gene data show CDR1 as MDHEN and CDR2 as SYDVKM. The CDR3 is made up of 17 amino acids. With V trimmed by 8 bases and J by 0 bases, 15 bases remained unmatched. CDR3 amino acids: CASCRTGYLSLNTEAFF. As DNA, the CDR3 is TGTGCCAGCTGTCGGACAGGTTACTTGAGTCTGAACACTGAAGCTTTCTTT.

The chain recombines TRBV5-1 with TRBJ1-5; D is perhaps TRBD1 (6 bases). Germline-derived CDR1 and CDR2 are SGHRS and YFSETQ. Between the trimmed V and J ends, which lost 0 bases and 4 bases, there was a span of 8 bases. CDR3 length: 14 amino acids. CDR3 sequence reads: CASSLGTENQPQHF. DNA of the CDR3: TGCGCCAGCAGCTTGGGGACAGAGAATCAGCCCCAGCATTTT. The variable domain in full, completed from reference TRBV5-1 and TRBJ1-5, reads KAGVTQTPRYLIKTRGQQVTLSCSPISGHRSVSWYQQTPGQGLQFLFEYFSETQRNKGNFPGRFSGRQFSNSRSEMNVSTLELGDSALYLCASSLGTENQPQHFGDGTRLSIL.

The V call is TRBV5-4, the J call TRBJ2-3, with a possible D match to TRBD1 (5 bases). Germline loops: CDR1 SGHNT, CDR2 YYREEE (reference sequence). The CDR3 has 17 amino acids. The germline V and J ends were trimmed by 2 bases and 0 bases, with 16 bases remaining between them. The CDR3 protein is CASSFLLTDLSTDTQYF. CDR3 nucleotide sequence: TGTGCCAGCAGCTTCCTATTGACAGACCTTAGCACAGATACGCAGTATTTT.

This chain links TRBV7-9 with TRBJ2-1; the D gene is possibly TRBD1 (6 bases). The V and J ends lost 5 bases and 5 bases respectively, with 10 bases between them. The CDR3 runs to 13 residues. Germline CDR1 and CDR2: SEHNR and FQNEAQ (reference sequence). The CDR3 DNA sequence: TGTGCCAGCAGCCCACGACAGGACAATGAGCAGTTCTTC. Translation gives CASSPRQDNEQFF.

As regards this clone: A read error may account for a junction end that differs from germline. J is TRBJ1-2 and V is TRBV6-6, with a tentative D call TRBD1 (5 bases). CDR3 length equals 16 residues. CDR1 and CDR2 from the germline V gene are MNHNY and SVGAGI (reference sequence). CDR3: CASRYYHDRINYGYTF. CDR3 DNA sequence: TGTGCCAGCAGATACTACCATGACAGAATTAACTATGGCTACACCTTC.